The text below deals with one T cell receptor (beta chain). There is no known antigen for this receptor. It has no much larger one-base neighbor in the sample; base qualities were not kept. Genomic DNA was extracted from sorted cells for sequencing of the TCRbeta CDR3 region. The immunoSEQ Assay was used to sequence the TCRbeta CDR3 regions. TCRdb's version of the immuneACCESS table is confined to in-frame rearrangements and falls short of the full clone set. An unresolved V gene accounts for under half of the shortfall where checked; the remainder is of unknown origin. This sample lists about 66,000 clones; 60% to 80% were detected once. The biggest ten clones account for about 1.6% of the sample. Patients with autoimmune disease history or receiving systemic immunosuppression were excluded from the trial. Peripheral blood for TCR sequencing was collected from all dose cohorts at baseline, on cycle 4 day 1, and on cycle 7 day 1. Samples came from an open-label, multicenter, first-in-human phase I dose-escalation trial of ivuxolimab. Adults with locally advanced or metastatic head and neck squamous cell, hepatocellular, melanoma or renal cell carcinoma were enrolled in the trial. CD4+ and CD8+ T cells were sorted separately from peripheral blood before TCR sequencing.

The data were obtained in a study of OX40 agonist ivuxolimab in advanced cancers. Regarding the research as a whole: Ivuxolimab was a fully human IgG2 agonistic monoclonal antibody targeting the costimulatory receptor OX40 (CD134). Partial responses were achieved by three dose-escalation patients, of whom one had hepatocellular carcinoma and two had cutaneous melanoma. The paper describes the monotherapy dose-escalation part (N = 52 patients) of the phase I trial of ivuxolimab. A male proportion of under 85% and a mean age of approximately 58 years, ranging from 23 to 79, were recorded for the dose-escalation cohort. Among the roughly 54 dose-escalation patients, some 20 had hepatocellular carcinoma, 15 or so melanoma, 9 renal cell carcinoma and 9 head and neck cancer. Peripheral TCRbeta sequencing was intended to test whether TCR sequence diversity was altered and clonal T-cell expansion was caused by ivuxolimab. Intravenous ivuxolimab was administered to patients every 2 weeks at six dose levels: 0.01, 0.1, 0.3, 1.5, 3 and 10 mg/kg. Prior anti-PD-1, anti-PD-L1 or anti-CTLA-4 therapy was permitted, and checkpoint inhibitors had been received by about 36% of dose-escalation patients. The paper as a whole reports these results and caveats: Which antigens the clonally expanded peripheral T cells were specific for was not determined. Low levels of normalized T-cell clonal expansion were also seen in some patients who did not respond. After ivuxolimab, expanded clones were on average more numerous among CD8+ T cells than among CD4+ T cells. In the 0.1-3.0 mg/kg groups, partial responders had among the lowest normalized peripheral clonal expansion, particularly in CD8+ T cells. At doses from 0.1 to 3.0 mg/kg, clonal expansion was seen in both CD4+ and CD8+ blood T cells between baseline and week 6.

The CDR3 covers 12 residues, taking in both the cysteine and the phenylalanine. Just CDR3 DNA is preserved here, 36 bases in frame from base 1. CDR1 and CDR2 (MDHEN, SYDVKM) derive from the germline V gene. V and J are truncated by 8 bases and 4 bases respectively, leaving an intervening sequence of 11 bases. This chain joins TRBV28 to TRBJ1-2; the D gene assignment is ambiguous. This TCR came from an adult with an advanced solid tumor such as melanoma, head and neck, liver or kidney cancer. This specimen was CD4+ or CD8+ T cells sorted from blood, taken in a trial of the OX40 agonist ivuxolimab. The DNA sequence reads TGTGCCAGCCGTAACGGTATCTATGGCTACACCTTC. It encodes CASRNGIYGYTF.